What follows are 20 T cell receptor beta chains derived from one specimen sequenced in a study of T cell clonality in common variable immunodeficiency. Sequencing used immunoSEQ multiplex PCR; TCRdb keeps in-frame clones, though not all of them. Recorded here are about 52,000 clones, none singletons. Sequencing was done on a sample of peripheral blood mononuclear cells. The source of these receptors is a person aged 18 to 75 in good health.

This clone was recorded at least ten times. The CDR3 extends 3 residues past the end of the read, so its final part is completed from the germline J gene. The V and J genes are TRBV7-9 and TRBJ2-5, with a weak D call TRBD1 (5 bases). Germline CDR1 SEHNR, CDR2 FQNEAQ (reference sequence). This CDR3 has 14 amino acids. V lost 5 bases and J 3 bases, leaving 13 bases between the germline ends. CDR3: CASSRSQVEETQYF. CDR3 bases read: TGTGCCAGCAGCCGGTCACAGGTAGAAGAGACC.

This clone was found many times. The read stops 3 residues short of the end of the CDR3; the missing end is completed from the germline J gene. The chain recombines TRBV30 with TRBJ1-4, with D tentatively TRBD1 (5 bases). The germline CDR1 and CDR2 sequences are GTSNPN and SVGIG (reference sequence). Trimming stripped 3 bases from V and 5 bases from J, with 13 bases between. The CDR3 totals 14 residues. The part of the CDR3 DNA that was read is TGTGCCTGGAGCCCTACAGGCCCGAATGAAAAA. This codes for CAWSPTGPNEK. The entire CDR3 protein reads CAWSPTGPNEKLFF.

On this clone itself: Coverage ceases 3 residues before the CDR3 finishes, and the germline J gene fills in the end. The chain carries TRBV7-9 and TRBJ1-2, with D unclear. The CDR3 covers 14 residues. CDR1 is SEHNR, CDR2 FQNEAQ, per germline (reference sequence). The sequenced part of the CDR3 DNA is TGTGCCAGCAGCTTAGTTCTCGAAGCCTACGAC. It translates to CASSLVLEAYD. In full, the CDR3 is CASSLVLEAYDYTF.

This clone has at least ten counts. The CDR3 end falls 3 residues outside the read, so it is completed with the germline J gene. The chain recombines TRBV7-8 with TRBJ2-3; 10 bases are a match to TRBD2. V was clipped by 5 bases and J by 0 bases; unmatched bases: 8. Germline V CDR1 and CDR2: SGHVS, FQNEAQ. The CDR3 runs to 17 residues. The CDR3 region is CASSPRTSGTSTDTQYF. The part of the CDR3 DNA that was read is TGTGCCAGCAGCCCCCGTACTAGCGGGACTAGCACAGATACG.

This clone was found a few times. The CDR3 end is not reached by the read, which stops 3 residues before it; the germline J gene fills it in. The rearrangement joins TRBV7-9 to TRBJ1-1; a possible D gene is TRBD1 (5 bases). Germline CDR1 SEHNR, CDR2 FQNEAQ (reference sequence). CDR3 length equals 13 residues. The CDR3 sequence: CASRPGRGVEAFF. CDR3 DNA (partial): TGTGCCAGCAGACCGGGACGCGGGGTGGAA. Supplemented by reference TRBV7-9 and TRBJ1-1, the full variable domain reads DTGVSQNPRHKITKRGQNVTFRCDPISEHNRLYWYRQTLGQGPEFLTYFQNEAQLEKSRLLSDRFSAERPKGSFSTLEIQRTEQGDSAMYLCASRPGRGVEAFFGQGTRLTVV.

This clone was seen ten or more times. Read coverage stops 3 residues before the CDR3 terminus; the germline J gene supplies the remainder. This chain connects TRBV18 to TRBJ2-5; TRBD1 is a possible D gene (6 bases). There are 13 residues in the CDR3. Germline V gives CDR1 KGHSH, CDR2 LQKENI. Trimming shortened V by 8 bases and J by 1 base, and 11 bases separated the two germline ends. Partial CDR3 DNA: TGTGCCAGCCAGGACAGTCGCCAAGAGACC. Its protein product is CASQDSRQET. The whole CDR3 sequence is CASQDSRQETQYF.

Of note for this clone: The read halts 3 residues ahead of the CDR3 end, with the missing end drawn from the germline J gene. The chain uses TRBV20-1 and TRBJ1-6; D possibly corresponds to TRBD1 (6 bases). The CDR3 is 14 residues long. Germline CDR1 DFQATT, CDR2 SNEGSKA (reference sequence). V was pared by 6 bases and J by 8 bases, with 17 bases between. Incomplete CDR3 DNA: TGCAGTGCCCTACGGCGGGGGCGAGATTCACCC. This codes for CSALRRGRDSP. The complete CDR3 sequence is CSALRRGRDSPLHF.

This clone occurred many times. CDR3 region: CAWSLAGDTQYF. CDR3 bases read: TGTGCCTGGAGTCTCGCAGGAGATACG. The chain couples TRBV30 to TRBJ2-3; D is undetermined. The CDR3 goes on 3 residues after the read ends, and that part is filled in from the germline J gene. V was shortened by 2 bases and J by 5 bases, with 8 bases between the two germline ends. The CDR3 is made up of 12 amino acids. CDR1 and CDR2 (germline): GTSNPN, SVGIG (reference sequence). The full variable domain, with the rest looked up from reference TRBV30 and TRBJ2-3, is SQTIHQWPATLVQPVGSPLSLECTVEGTSNPNLYWYRQAAGRGLQLLFYSVGIGQISSEVPQNLSASRPQDRQFILSSKKLLLSDSGFYLCAWSLAGDTQYFGPGTRLTVL.

This clone occurred a few times. The CDR3 end falls 3 residues outside the read, so it is completed with the germline J gene. The V gene is TRBV7-9, the J gene TRBJ2-4; possibly TRBD1 for D (6 bases). This CDR3 is 13 amino acids long. Per the germline V gene, CDR1 is SEHNR and CDR2 is FQNEAQ (reference sequence). CDR3: CASSSRTAYGQYF. CDR3 DNA (partial): TGTGCCAGCAGCTCCAGGACAGCCTATGGT.

This clone was recorded at least ten times. The CDR3 bases that were read are TGCGCCAGCAGCCCGGAGGGCGCGGAGACC. Its protein product is CASSPEGAET. The full CDR3 protein reads CASSPEGAETQYF. The rearrangement links TRBV5-1 to TRBJ2-5; possibly TRBD2 for D (6 bases). The sequence runs out 3 residues before the end of the CDR3; the remainder is reconstructed from the germline J gene. Germline V lookup: CDR1 SGHRS, CDR2 YFSETQ. The CDR3 spans 13 residues. V lost 4 bases and J 5 bases, leaving 12 bases between the germline ends.

This clone was detected many times. The observed sequence ends 3 residues before the CDR3 terminus, with the missing tail filled in from the germline J gene. This sequence joins TRBV4-2 and TRBJ2-2; D not resolved. This CDR3 spans 13 amino acids. The germline V gene has CDR1 LGHNA and CDR2 YNFKEQ. Deletions cut 1 base from V and 4 bases from J, with 4 bases between. Here the CDR3 reads CASSQAGTGELFF. The DNA read from the CDR3 is TGTGCCAGCAGCCAAGCGGGCACCGGGGAG.

This clone was observed at least ten times. The CDR3 bases that were read are TGCGCCAGCAGTCAATCGCCAGGGGGCTGTGGTCCGTCATCACCC. Its protein is CASSQSPGGCGPSSP. The whole CDR3 sequence reads CASSQSPGGCGPSSPLHF. The chain couples TRBV23-1 to TRBJ1-6, with 8 bases fitting TRBD1. The sequence runs out 3 residues before the end of the CDR3; the remainder is reconstructed from the germline J gene. TRBV23-1 is an ORF for which the function is uncertain. Unmatched junction bases numbered 14, after V lost 0 bases and J lost 10 bases. The CDR3 sequence is 18 residues long.

This clone was recorded many times. The CDR3 end is not reached by the read, which stops 3 residues before it; the germline J gene fills it in. This chain connects TRBV5-1 to TRBJ2-7, with TRBD1 identical over 9 bases. The V segment lost 6 bases and the J segment 5 bases; nucleotides outside the gene matches: 9. The CDR3 is 14 residues long. Germline-derived CDR1 and CDR2 are SGHRS and YFSETQ. The DNA read from the CDR3 is TGCGCCAGCACAGCCCGACAGGGGGTCCACGAG. As protein: CASTARQGVHE. The CDR3, in full, reads CASTARQGVHEQYF.

At least ten counts were recorded for this clone. The CDR3 end lies 3 residues beyond the end of the read and is filled in from the germline J gene. The rearrangement uses TRBV6-4 and TRBJ2-1, with 9 nucleotides matching TRBD1. J was trimmed by 7 bases and V by 3 bases; bases with no gene match: 7. Germline V lookup: CDR1 MRHNA, CDR2 SNTAGT. CDR3 length: 15 residues. The CDR3 protein is CASSEGQGPFNEQFF. Incomplete CDR3 DNA: TGTGCCAGCAGTGAGGGACAGGGTCCCTTTAATGAG.

Points on this clone: The read stops 3 residues short of the end of the CDR3; the missing end is completed from the germline J gene. The chain recombines TRBV7-9 with TRBJ1-5, with 8 bases aligning to TRBD1. The CDR3 sequence is 15 residues long. The germline V gene has CDR1 SEHNR and CDR2 FQNEAQ (reference sequence). CDR3 sequence: CASSRVGTGPGPQHF. The sequenced CDR3 bases are TGTGCCAGCAGCCGAGTCGGGACAGGCCCAGGACCC.

Ten or more counts support this clone. The read falls 3 residues short of the CDR3 end, and the missing part is taken from the germline J gene. The chain joins TRBV6-1 to TRBJ1-2; 7 bases are a match to TRBD1. Trimming removed 1 base from V and 0 bases from J; junction bases left unmatched: 8. Germline V lookup: CDR1 MNHNS, CDR2 SASEGT. This CDR3 is 17 amino acids long. CDR3 DNA (partial): TGTGCCAGCAGTGAAGTTCCCCCCGGACAGGCTAACTATGGC. Amino acid sequence: CASSEVPPGQANYG. The CDR3, in full, reads CASSEVPPGQANYGYTF.

In its sample, this clone was seen many times. With the read ending 3 residues before the CDR3 end, the germline J gene is used to fill in that end. V is TRBV2 and J is TRBJ2-1, with 8 positions matching TRBD2. This CDR3 spans 15 amino acids. Germline CDR1 and CDR2: SNHLY and FYNNEI. Trimming cost V 5 bases and J 6 bases; bases outside gene matches: 9. The sequenced part of the CDR3 DNA is TGTGCCAGCAGTCCGAGGCGGGGGGCCGTCAATGAG. Protein: CASSPRRGAVNE. The CDR3 reads in full as CASSPRRGAVNEQFF.

This clone was found many times. The read halts 3 residues ahead of the CDR3 end, with the missing end drawn from the germline J gene. This sequence joins TRBV28 and TRBJ1-5; D uncertain. This CDR3 contains 12 residues. Per germline, CDR1 MDHEN and CDR2 SYDVKM. Trimming cost V 6 bases and J 7 bases, with 10 bases left between them. CDR3 DNA, as far as it was read: TGTGCCAGCAGGGTAAGCGGGCAGCCC. Translation: CASRVSGQP. The CDR3 in its entirety is CASRVSGQPQHF.

This clone was counted ten times or more. Coverage ceases 3 residues before the CDR3 finishes, and the germline J gene fills in the end. The chain is built from TRBV20-1 and TRBJ2-1; 12 nucleotides match TRBD2. CDR1 and CDR2 (germline): DFQATT, SNEGSKA (reference sequence). CDR3 length equals 13 residues. Trimming at V came to 6 bases and at J to 7 bases, leaving 4 bases not matched to a gene. The CDR3 loop is CSAPLAGGNEQFF. The sequenced CDR3 bases are TGCAGTGCGCCACTAGCGGGGGGAAATGAG.

The table lists this clone with a few counts. Coverage ceases 3 residues before the CDR3 finishes, and the germline J gene fills in the end. The V call is TRBV19, the J call TRBJ1-5; no definite D call. Looked up from germline, CDR1 is LNHDA and CDR2 is SQIVND (reference sequence). V lost 0 bases and J 5 bases, leaving 11 bases between the germline ends. There are 15 residues in the CDR3. The sequenced part of the CDR3 DNA is TGTGCCAGTAGTATAGAGGCGGGTCGAGATCAGCCC. This codes for CASSIEAGRDQP. The complete CDR3 sequence is CASSIEAGRDQPQHF.